This T cell receptor (beta chain) was observed in a study of PD-L1 blockade in urothelial cancer. Whole-study context: Analysis of the blood was performed 3 weeks (second dose) and 6 weeks after treatment start. Study observations and caveats: Durable benefit was linked to greater 3-week expansion of tumor-associated blood clones.

CDR3 length equals 16 residues. As for this clone: Its antigen is unknown.

Into every PCR, synthetic TCR analog templates were spiked. Data came from immunoSEQ multiplex PCR; TCRdb stores just in-frame clones and leaves some out. The top ten clones hold less than 3.5% of a sample with 55,000 to 70,000 clones, approximately 86% of them seen once. Locally advanced or metastatic urothelial carcinoma was diagnosed in the patients. The sample in question was PBMCs, obtained around atezolizumab (anti-PD-L1) treatment. The clonotype was recovered from a man in his fifties or sixties with urothelial cancer. The gene calls are TRBV12-2 and TRBJ2-1; the table gives TRBD1 as D, unverified against the DNA. TRBV12-2 is flagged as a pseudogene. The CDR3 nucleotides read TGTGCAAGTCGCCCGAGCCGTGGGGCAGACTACAATGAGCAGTTCTTC. It yields the protein CASRPSRGADYNEQFF.